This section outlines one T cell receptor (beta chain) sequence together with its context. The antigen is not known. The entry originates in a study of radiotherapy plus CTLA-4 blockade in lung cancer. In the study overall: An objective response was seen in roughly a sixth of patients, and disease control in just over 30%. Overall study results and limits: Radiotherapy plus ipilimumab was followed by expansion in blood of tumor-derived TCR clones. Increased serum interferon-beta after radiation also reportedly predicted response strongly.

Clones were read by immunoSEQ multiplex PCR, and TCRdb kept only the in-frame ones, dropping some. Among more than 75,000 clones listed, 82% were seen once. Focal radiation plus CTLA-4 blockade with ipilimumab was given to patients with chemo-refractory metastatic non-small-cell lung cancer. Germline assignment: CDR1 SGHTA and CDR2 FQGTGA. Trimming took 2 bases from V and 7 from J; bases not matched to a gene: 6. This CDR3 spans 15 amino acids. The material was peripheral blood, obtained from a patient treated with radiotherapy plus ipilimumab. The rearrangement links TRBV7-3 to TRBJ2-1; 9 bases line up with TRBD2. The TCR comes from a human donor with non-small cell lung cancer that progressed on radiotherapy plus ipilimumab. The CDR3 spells CASSLQGLAGNEQFF. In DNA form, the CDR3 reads TGTGCCAGCAGCTTACAGGGGCTAGCGGGAAATGAGCAGTTCTTC.